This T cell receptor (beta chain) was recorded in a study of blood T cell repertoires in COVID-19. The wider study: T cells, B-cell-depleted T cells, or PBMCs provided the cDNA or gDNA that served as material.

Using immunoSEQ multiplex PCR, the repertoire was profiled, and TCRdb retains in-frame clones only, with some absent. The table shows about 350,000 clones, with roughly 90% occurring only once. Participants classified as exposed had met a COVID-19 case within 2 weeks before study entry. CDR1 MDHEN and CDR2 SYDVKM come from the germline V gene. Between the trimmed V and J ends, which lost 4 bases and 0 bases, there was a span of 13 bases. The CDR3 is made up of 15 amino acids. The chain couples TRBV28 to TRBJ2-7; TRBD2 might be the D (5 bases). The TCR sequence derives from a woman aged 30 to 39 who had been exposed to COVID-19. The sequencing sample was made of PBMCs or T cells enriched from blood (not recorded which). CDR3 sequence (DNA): TGTGCCAGCAGTTCTGGAGGAAAGGTCTCCTACGAGCAGTACTTC. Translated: CASSSGGKVSYEQYF.